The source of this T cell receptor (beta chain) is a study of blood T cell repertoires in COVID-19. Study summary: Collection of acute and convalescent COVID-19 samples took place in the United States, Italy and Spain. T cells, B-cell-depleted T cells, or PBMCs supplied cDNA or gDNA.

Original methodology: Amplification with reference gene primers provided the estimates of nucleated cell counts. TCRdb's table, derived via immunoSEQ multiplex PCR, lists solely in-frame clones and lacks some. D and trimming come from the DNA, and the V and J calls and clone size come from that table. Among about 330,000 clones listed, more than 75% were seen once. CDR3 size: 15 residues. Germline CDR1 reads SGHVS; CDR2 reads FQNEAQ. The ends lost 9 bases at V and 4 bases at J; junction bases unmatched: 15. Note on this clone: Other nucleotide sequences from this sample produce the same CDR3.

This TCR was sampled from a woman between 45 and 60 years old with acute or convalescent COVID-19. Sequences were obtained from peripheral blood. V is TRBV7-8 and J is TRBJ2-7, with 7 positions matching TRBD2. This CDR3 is CASIAPSGYQYEQYF. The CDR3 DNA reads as TGTGCCAGTATCGCCCCTAGCGGCTACCAATACGAGCAGTACTTC.